This T cell receptor beta chain appears in the sequencing data of a study of ipilimumab plus nivolumab after autologous stem cell transplantation. Study as a whole: Typical patient got 5 or 6 ipilimumab doses and seven to nine nivolumab doses (median). DLBCL patients had primary refractory or relapsed disease.

Checkpoint therapy with ipilimumab 1 mg/kg began 14 to 28 days after transplant. Germline V gene lookup returns CDR1 SGHAT and CDR2 FQNNGV. Trimming took off 4 bases at V and 0 bases at J, with 15 bases between the two ends. The CDR3 has 16 amino acids. Assay used: immunoSEQ multiplex PCR; TCRdb lists only in-frame clones, some missing. In the table there are some 19,000 clones, about four fifths of which are singletons. Specimen: PBMCs, collected in a trial of ipilimumab plus nivolumab as post-transplant consolidation. The origin of this receptor is a male donor with diffuse large B-cell lymphoma. The chain recombines TRBV11-2 with TRBJ1-1; D is unresolved. In DNA, the CDR3 is TGTGCCAGCAGCTCCCATCCCGTTGGGATGAACACTGAAGCTTTCTTT. It encodes CASSSHPVGMNTEAFF.